The clone carrying this T cell receptor (beta chain) was seen a few times. Its target is not known. TCRdb recomputed calls from the reads with MiXCR, one row per CDR3 protein. The sample has 550,000 to 700,000 distinct CDR3 sequences, 40% seen once. The data were taken from a study of T cell repertoires in cytomegalovirus infection. Across the study: CMV infection together with matching HLA type was indicated by public TCR beta signatures.

Study results and limitations: Carriers of CMV and the relevant HLA type were discriminated by public TCR beta frequency.

The CDR3 is 16 amino acids. The germline gives CDR1 DFQATT, CDR2 SNEGSKA (reference sequence). V was pared by 4 bases and J by 10 bases, with 23 bases between. This TCR derives from a human donor in good health (CMV status not recorded). Some clones in this sample may be carry-over from other donors' samples. The rearrangement joins TRBV20-1 to TRBJ1-6; D is perhaps TRBD1 (5 bases). Sequenced material: cultured PBMCs, taken from culture after CMV antigen stimulation. The CDR3 here is CSATRQGRAYGSPLHF. CDR3 sequence (DNA): TGCAGTGCTACCCGCCAGGGTCGGGCTTATGGGTCACCCCTCCACTTT.